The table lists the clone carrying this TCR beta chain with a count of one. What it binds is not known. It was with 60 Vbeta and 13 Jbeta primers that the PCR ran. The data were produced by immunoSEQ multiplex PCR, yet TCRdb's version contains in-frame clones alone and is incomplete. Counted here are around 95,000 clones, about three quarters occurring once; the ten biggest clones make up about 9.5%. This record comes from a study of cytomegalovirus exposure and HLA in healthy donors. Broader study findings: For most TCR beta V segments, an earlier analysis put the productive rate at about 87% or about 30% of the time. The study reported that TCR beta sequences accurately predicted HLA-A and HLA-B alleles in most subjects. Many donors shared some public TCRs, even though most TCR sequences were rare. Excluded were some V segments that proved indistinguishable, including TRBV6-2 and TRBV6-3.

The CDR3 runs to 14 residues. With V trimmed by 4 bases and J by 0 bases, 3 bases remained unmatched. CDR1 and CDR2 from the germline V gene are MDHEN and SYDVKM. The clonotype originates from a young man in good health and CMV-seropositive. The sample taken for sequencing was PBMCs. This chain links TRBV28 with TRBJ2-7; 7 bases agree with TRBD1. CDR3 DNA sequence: TGTGCCAGCAGTTCAACAGGGGCCTCCTACGAGCAGTACTTC. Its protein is CASSSTGASYEQYF.